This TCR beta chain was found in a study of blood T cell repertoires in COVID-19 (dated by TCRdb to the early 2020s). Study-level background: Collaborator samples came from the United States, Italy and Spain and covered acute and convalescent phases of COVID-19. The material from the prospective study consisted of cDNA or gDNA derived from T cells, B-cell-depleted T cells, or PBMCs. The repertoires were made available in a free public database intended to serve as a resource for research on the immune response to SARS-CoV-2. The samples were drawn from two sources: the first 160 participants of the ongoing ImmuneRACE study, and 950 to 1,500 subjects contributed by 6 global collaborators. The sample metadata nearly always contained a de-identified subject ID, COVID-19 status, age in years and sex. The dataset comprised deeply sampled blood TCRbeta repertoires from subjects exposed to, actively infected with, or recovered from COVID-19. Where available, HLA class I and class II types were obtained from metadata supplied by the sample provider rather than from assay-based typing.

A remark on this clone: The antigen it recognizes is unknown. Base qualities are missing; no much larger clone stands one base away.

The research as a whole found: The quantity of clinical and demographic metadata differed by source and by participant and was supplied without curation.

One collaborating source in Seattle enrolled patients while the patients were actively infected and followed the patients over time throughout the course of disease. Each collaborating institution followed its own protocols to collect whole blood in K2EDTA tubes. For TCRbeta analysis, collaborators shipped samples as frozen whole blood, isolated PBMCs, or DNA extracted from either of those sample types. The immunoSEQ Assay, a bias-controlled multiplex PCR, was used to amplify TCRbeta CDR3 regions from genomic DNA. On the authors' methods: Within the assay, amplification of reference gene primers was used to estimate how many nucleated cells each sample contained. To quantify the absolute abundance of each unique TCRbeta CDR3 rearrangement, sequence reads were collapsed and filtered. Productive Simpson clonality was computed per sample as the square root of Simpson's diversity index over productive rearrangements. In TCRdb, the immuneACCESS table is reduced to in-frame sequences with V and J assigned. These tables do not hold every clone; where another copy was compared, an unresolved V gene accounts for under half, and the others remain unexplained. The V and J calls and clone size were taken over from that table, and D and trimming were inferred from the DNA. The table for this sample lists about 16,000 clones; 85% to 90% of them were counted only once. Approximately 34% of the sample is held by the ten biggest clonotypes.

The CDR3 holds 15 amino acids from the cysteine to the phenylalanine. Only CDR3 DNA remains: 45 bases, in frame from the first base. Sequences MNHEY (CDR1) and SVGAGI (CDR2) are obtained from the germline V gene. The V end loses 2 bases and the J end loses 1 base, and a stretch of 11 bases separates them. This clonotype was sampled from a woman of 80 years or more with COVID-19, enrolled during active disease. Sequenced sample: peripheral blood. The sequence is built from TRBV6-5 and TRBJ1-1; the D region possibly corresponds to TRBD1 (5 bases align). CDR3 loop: CASSYGAGPNTEAFF. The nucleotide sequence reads TGTGCCAGCAGTTACGGGGCAGGCCCGAACACTGAAGCTTTCTTT.